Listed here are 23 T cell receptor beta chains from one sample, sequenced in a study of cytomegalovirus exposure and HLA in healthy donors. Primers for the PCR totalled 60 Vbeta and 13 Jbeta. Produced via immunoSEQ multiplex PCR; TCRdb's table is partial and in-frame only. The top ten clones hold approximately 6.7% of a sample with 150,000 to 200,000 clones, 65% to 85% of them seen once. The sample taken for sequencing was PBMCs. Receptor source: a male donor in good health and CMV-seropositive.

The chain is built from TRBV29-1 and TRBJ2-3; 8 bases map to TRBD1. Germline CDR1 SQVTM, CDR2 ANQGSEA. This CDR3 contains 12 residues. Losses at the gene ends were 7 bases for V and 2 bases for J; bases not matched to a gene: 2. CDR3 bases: TGCAGCGAGGGACAGGTCACAGATACGCAGTATTTT. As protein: CSEGQVTDTQYF.

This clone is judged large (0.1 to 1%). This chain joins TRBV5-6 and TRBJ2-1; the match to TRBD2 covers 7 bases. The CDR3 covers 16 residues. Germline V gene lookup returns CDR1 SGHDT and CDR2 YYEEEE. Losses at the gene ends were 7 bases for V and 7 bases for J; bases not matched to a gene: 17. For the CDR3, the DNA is TGTGCCAGCCTACCTCTTCGGACTAGTCTTGGAAATGAGCAGTTCTTC. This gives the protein CASLPLRTSLGNEQFF.

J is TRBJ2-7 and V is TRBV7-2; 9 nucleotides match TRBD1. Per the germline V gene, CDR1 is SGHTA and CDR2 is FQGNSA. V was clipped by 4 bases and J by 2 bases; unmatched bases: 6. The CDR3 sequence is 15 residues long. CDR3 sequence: CASSSHRGRPYEQYF. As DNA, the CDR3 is TGTGCCAGCAGCTCGCACAGGGGGCGTCCCTACGAGCAGTACTTC.

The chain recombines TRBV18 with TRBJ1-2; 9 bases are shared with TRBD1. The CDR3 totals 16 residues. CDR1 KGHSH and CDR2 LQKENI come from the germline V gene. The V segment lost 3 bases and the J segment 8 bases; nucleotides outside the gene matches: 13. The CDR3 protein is CASSPQRTGDQRGYTF. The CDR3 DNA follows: TGTGCCAGCTCACCCCAAAGGACAGGGGATCAAAGAGGCTACACCTTC.

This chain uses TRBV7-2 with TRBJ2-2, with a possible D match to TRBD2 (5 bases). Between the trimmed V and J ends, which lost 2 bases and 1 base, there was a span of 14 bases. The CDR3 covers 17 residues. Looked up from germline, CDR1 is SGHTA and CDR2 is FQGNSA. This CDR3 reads CASSLMAGGGNTGELFF. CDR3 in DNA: TGTGCCAGCAGCTTAATGGCGGGCGGAGGGAACACCGGGGAGCTGTTTTTT.

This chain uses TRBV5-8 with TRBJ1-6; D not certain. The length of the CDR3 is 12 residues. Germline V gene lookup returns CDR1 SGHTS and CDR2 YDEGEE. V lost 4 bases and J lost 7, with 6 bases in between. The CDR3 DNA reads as TGTGCCAGCAGCCTTCAGAATTCACCCCTCCACTTT. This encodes CASSLQNSPLHF.

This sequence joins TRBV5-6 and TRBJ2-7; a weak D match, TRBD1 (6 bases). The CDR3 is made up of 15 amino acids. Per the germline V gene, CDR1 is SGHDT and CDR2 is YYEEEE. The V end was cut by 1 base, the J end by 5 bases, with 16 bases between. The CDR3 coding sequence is TGTGCCAGCAGCTTGTCCCTCCGGGACACGGACGAGCAGTACTTC. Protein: CASSLSLRDTDEQYF. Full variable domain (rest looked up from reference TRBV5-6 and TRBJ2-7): DAGVTQSPTHLIKTRGQQVTLRCSPKSGHDTVSWYQQALGQGPQFIFQYYEEEERQRGNFPDRFSGHQFPNYSSELNVNALLLGDSALYLCASSLSLRDTDEQYFGPGTRLTVT.

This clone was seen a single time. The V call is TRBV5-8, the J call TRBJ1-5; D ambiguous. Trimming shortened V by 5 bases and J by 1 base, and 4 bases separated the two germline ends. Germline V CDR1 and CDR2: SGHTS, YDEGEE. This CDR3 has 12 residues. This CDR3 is CASRHSNQPQHF. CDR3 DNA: TGTGCCAGCAGACACAGCAATCAGCCCCAGCATTTT.

This CDR3 is CASSLVAGLNYGYTF. The CDR3 DNA sequence: TGCGCCAGCAGCTTGGTAGCAGGGCTTAACTATGGCTACACCTTC. The chain combines TRBV5-1 with TRBJ1-2, with D possibly matching TRBD1 (5 bases). The CDR3 runs 15 residues. V gave up 0 bases and J gave up 1 base, with 10 bases separating them. Germline V lookup: CDR1 SGHRS, CDR2 YFSETQ.

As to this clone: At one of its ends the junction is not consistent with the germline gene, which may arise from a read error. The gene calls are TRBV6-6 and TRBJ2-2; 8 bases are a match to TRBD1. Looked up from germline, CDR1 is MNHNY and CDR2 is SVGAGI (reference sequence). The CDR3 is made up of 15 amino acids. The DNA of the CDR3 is TGTGCCAGCAGACGGGACAGGACAAACACCGGGGAGCTGCTTTTT. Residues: CASRRDRTNTGELLF.

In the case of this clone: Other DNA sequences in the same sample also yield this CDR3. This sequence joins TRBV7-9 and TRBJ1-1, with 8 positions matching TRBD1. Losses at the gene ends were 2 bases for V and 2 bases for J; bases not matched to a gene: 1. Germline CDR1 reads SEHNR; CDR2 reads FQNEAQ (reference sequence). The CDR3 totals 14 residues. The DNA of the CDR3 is TGTGCCAGCAGCTTATCAGGGGGCAACACTGAAGCTTTCTTT. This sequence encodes CASSLSGGNTEAFF.

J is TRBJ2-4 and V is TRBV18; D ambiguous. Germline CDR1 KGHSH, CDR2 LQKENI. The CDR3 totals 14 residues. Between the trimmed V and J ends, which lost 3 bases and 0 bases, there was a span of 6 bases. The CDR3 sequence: CASSPELAKNIQYF. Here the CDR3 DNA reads TGTGCCAGCTCACCCGAGTTAGCCAAAAACATTCAGTACTTC.

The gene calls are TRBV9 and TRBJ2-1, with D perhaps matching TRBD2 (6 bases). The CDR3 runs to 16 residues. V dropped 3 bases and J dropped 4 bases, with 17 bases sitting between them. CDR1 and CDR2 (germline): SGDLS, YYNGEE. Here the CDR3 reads CASSAPGGARYNEQFF. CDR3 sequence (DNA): TGTGCCAGCAGCGCCCCGGGCGGGGCCCGTTACAATGAGCAGTTCTTC.

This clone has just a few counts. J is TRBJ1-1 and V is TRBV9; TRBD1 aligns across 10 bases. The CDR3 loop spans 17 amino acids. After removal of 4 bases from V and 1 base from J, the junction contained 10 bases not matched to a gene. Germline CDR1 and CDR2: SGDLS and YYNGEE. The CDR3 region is CASSSNRDRGRNTEAFF. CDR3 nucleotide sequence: TGTGCCAGCAGCTCCAACCGGGACAGGGGAAGGAACACTGAAGCTTTCTTT.

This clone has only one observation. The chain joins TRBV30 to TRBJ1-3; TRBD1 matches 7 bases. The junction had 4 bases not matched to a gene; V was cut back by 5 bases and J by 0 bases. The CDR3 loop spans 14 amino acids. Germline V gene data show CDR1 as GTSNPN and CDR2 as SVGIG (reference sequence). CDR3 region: CAWGGQYSGNTIYF. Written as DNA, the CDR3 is TGTGCCTGGGGGGGACAGTACTCTGGAAACACCATATATTTT.

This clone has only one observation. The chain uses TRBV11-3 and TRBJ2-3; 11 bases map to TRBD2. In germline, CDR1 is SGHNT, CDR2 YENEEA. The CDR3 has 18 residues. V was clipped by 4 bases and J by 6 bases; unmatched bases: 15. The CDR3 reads CASSSERASGRYGDTQYF. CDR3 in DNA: TGTGCCAGCAGCTCCGAACGGGCTAGCGGGAGGTATGGGGATACGCAGTATTTT. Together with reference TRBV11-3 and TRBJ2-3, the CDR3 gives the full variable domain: EAGVVQSPRYKIIEKKQPVAFWCNPISGHNTLYWYLQNLGQGPELLIRYENEEAVDDSQLPKDRFSAERLKGVDSTLKIQPAELGDSAVYLCASSSERASGRYGDTQYFGPGTRLTVL.

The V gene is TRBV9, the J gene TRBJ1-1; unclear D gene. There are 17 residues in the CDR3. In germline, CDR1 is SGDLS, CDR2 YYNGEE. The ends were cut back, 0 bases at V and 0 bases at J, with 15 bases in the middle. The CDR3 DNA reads TGTGCCAGCAGCGTAGTAGAATTTTCCGTTATGAACACTGAAGCTTTCTTT. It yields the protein CASSVVEFSVMNTEAFF.

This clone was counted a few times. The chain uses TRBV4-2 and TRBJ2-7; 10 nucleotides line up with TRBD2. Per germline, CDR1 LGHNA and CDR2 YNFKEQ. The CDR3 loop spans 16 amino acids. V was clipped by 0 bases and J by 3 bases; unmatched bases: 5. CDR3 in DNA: TGTGCCAGCAGCCAAGAGCTAGCGGGAGAGTTCTACGAGCAGTACTTC. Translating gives CASSQELAGEFYEQYF.

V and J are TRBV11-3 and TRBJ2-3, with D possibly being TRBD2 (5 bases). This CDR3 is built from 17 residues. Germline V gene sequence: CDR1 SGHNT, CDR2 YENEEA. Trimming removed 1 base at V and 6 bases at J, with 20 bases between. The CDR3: CASSLAERRRNLDTQYF. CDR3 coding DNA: TGTGCCAGCAGCTTAGCGGAGCGGCGGAGGAATTTGGATACGCAGTATTTT.

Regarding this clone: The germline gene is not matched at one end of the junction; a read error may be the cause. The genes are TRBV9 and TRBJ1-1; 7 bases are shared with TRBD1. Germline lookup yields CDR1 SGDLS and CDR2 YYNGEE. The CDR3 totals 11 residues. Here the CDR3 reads CASSPQGTPQF. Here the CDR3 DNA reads TGTGCCAGCAGCCCACAGGGGACCCCTCAATTT.

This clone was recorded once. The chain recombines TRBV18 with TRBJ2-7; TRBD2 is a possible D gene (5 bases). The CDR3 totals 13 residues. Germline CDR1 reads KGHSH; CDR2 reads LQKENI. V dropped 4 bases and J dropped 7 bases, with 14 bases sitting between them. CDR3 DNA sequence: TGTGCCAGCTCACTGAGGGATGAGTGGGAGCAGTACTTC. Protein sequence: CASSLRDEWEQYF.

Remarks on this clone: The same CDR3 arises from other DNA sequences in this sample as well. The CDR3 DNA reads TGTGCCAGCAGTTCGGGCACAGATACGCAGTATTTT. Its protein product is CASSSGTDTQYF. The V gene is TRBV27, the J gene TRBJ2-3, with D uncertain. The CDR3 runs to 12 residues. Germline V gene lookup returns CDR1 MNHEY and CDR2 SMNVEV (reference sequence). V lost 4 bases, J lost 1 base, and 3 bases lay in between.

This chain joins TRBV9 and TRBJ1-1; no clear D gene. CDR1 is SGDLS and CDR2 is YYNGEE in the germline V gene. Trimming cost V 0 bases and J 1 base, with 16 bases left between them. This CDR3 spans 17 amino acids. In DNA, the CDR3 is TGTGCCAGCAGCGTAGGGTTGGAGGGAGGGAGGAACACTGAAGCTTTCTTT. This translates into CASSVGLEGGRNTEAFF.